This passage covers 30 T cell receptor beta chains from one sample sequenced in a study of blood T cell repertoires in COVID-19 (dated by TCRdb to the early 2020s). Receptor libraries were prepared by the immunoSEQ multiplex PCR assay. The source is immuneACCESS, and TCRdb retained only in-frame sequences with V and J called. Part of the clones is not carried over; for the studies checked, unresolved V genes explain less than half of this, and the remainder is unexplained. This sample gives 250,000 or so clones in total; roughly 89% of them show up just once. The ten largest clones add up to 0.85% to 1% of the sample. Sequencing was done on a sample of peripheral blood. These receptor sequences come from a woman aged 40 to 49 who had recovered from COVID-19.

This chain connects TRBV6-5 to TRBJ2-1, with 10 bases lining up with TRBD1. Germline V gives CDR1 MNHEY, CDR2 SVGAGI. The CDR3 runs to 15 residues. The V segment lost 7 bases and the J segment 2 bases; nucleotides outside the gene matches: 5. The DNA of the CDR3 is TGTGCCAGCAAGGCTGGACAGGGGGCCTACAATGAGCAGTTCTTC. This encodes CASKAGQGAYNEQFF.

The rearrangement joins TRBV21-1 to TRBJ2-7; TRBD1 is taken as the D call from the table, unchecked against the DNA. TRBV21-1 is designated a pseudogene. This CDR3 comprises 11 residues. The CDR3 DNA follows: TGTGCCACCACAGTTGGTCTCGAGCAGTACTTC. Its translation is CATTVGLEQYF.

The V and J genes are TRBV10-3 and TRBJ1-1; D call uncertain. CDR1 is ENHRY and CDR2 is SYGVKD in the germline V gene. V lost 3 bases and J 0 bases, leaving 8 bases between the germline ends. The CDR3 runs 14 residues. The CDR3 spells CAISEPRLNTEAFF. CDR3 nucleotide sequence: TGTGCCATCAGTGAACCGAGATTGAACACTGAAGCTTTCTTT.

The chain couples TRBV11-3 to TRBJ2-2; 7 bases map to TRBD2. Losses at the gene ends were 1 base for V and 3 bases for J; bases not matched to a gene: 5. The germline V gene has CDR1 SGHNT and CDR2 YENEEA. CDR3 length: 16 amino acids. CDR3 sequence (DNA): TGTGCCAGCAGCTTAGGCGCGGGGAGGGACACCGGGGAGCTGTTTTTT. It translates to CASSLGAGRDTGELFF.

The rearrangement links TRBV19 to TRBJ2-7; 12 positions match TRBD1. Germline-derived CDR1 and CDR2 are LNHDA and SQIVND (reference sequence). CDR3 length: 14 residues. The J segment lost 5 bases and the V segment lost 7 bases, leaving 6 bases of the junction unmatched. The CDR3 region is CASTPGQGAHEQYF. The CDR3 DNA sequence: TGTGCCAGTACCCCGGGACAGGGGGCCCACGAGCAGTACTTC. Combining the CDR3 with reference TRBV19 and TRBJ2-7 gives the whole variable domain DGGITQSPKYLFRKEGQNVTLSCEQNLNHDAMYWYRQDPGQGLRLIYYSQIVNDFQKGDIAEGYSVSREKKESFPLTVTSAQKNPTAFYLCASTPGQGAHEQYFGPGTRLTVT.

J is TRBJ2-3 and V is TRBV2; D may be TRBD2 (6 bases). Germline CDR1 reads SNHLY; CDR2 reads FYNNEI. V was trimmed by 5 bases and J by 9 bases, leaving 18 bases between them. The CDR3 consists of 14 residues. CDR3 in DNA: TGTGCCAGCAGTCCCCAGGCTAGCGAGGGGACGCAGTATTTT. Translating gives CASSPQASEGTQYF.

The V call is TRBV4-1, the J call TRBJ2-7, with 12 nucleotides matching TRBD2. This CDR3 contains 19 residues. Trimming removed 3 bases from V and 2 bases from J; junction bases left unmatched: 14. The V gene's germline CDR1 is MGHRA and CDR2 YSYEKL. The CDR3 nucleotides read TGCGCCAGCAGCCAGATTATACGGGCTAGCGGGAGGGGTCCCTACGAGCAGTACTTC. It yields the protein CASSQIIRASGRGPYEQYF.

The count of this clone is one. The CDR3: CASSKEPEGYTF. In DNA, the CDR3 is TGTGCCAGCAGCAAAGAACCCGAGGGCTACACCTTC. This chain links TRBV5-4 with TRBJ1-2; D is unresolved. The CDR3 loop spans 12 amino acids. V was pared by 4 bases and J by 8 bases, with 12 bases between. Germline V lookup: CDR1 SGHNT, CDR2 YYREEE (reference sequence).

This chain joins TRBV18 and TRBJ2-1; maybe TRBD2 (6 bases). Germline V gives CDR1 KGHSH, CDR2 LQKENI. V was clipped by 2 bases and J by 8 bases, with 19 bases between them. The CDR3 is 16 residues long. The CDR3 coding sequence is TGTGCCAGCTCACCAGGGCCGGGACTCACCTCTCATGAGCAGTTCTTC. This encodes CASSPGPGLTSHEQFF.

J is TRBJ1-6 and V is TRBV5-3; a weak D match, TRBD1 (5 bases). TRBV5-3 is assigned to the ORF class and has an uncertain function. This CDR3 contains 14 residues. V was shortened by 2 bases and J by 6 bases, with 9 bases between the two germline ends. The CDR3 DNA reads TGTGCCAGAAGCTTCGGACAAGTTAATTCACCCCTCCACTTT. Its protein is CARSFGQVNSPLHF.

V and J are TRBV5-1 and TRBJ2-5; possible D gene TRBD1, 6 bases. This CDR3 has 15 amino acids. V was shortened by 4 bases and J by 2 bases, with 15 bases between the two germline ends. Germline CDR1 is SGHRS and CDR2 is YFSETQ. CDR3 loop: CASSVQGQLQETQYF. The CDR3 region has the DNA TGCGCCAGCAGCGTTCAGGGGCAACTACAAGAGACCCAGTACTTC.

The V gene is TRBV3-1 (or the pseudogene TRBV3-2), the J gene TRBJ2-2; the D gene is possibly TRBD1 (5 bases). The length of the CDR3 is 13 residues. V lost 7 bases to trimming and J lost 9 bases, with 15 bases between them. The germline V gene encodes CDR1 LGHDT and CDR2 YNNKEL (reference sequence). The chain's CDR3 is CASTTREGRELFF. CDR3 sequence (DNA): TGTGCCAGCACCACCAGGGAAGGCCGGGAGCTGTTTTTT.

This clone appeared once. The chain uses TRBV11-2 and TRBJ1-1, with D maybe TRBD1 (5 bases). Germline loops: CDR1 SGHAT, CDR2 FQNNGV. The CDR3 sequence is 15 residues long. Trimming stripped 5 bases from V and 5 bases from J, with 18 bases between. This CDR3 is CASSPQGLKRTEAFF. For the CDR3, the DNA is TGTGCCAGCAGCCCCCAGGGACTAAAACGGACTGAAGCTTTCTTT.

The chain couples TRBV5-4 to TRBJ2-1; 8 bases line up with TRBD2. CDR3 size: 17 residues. Germline-derived CDR1 and CDR2 are SGHNT and YYREEE (reference sequence). V was pared by 3 bases and J by 5 bases, with 13 bases of the junction left unmatched. CDR3 in DNA: TGTGCCAGCAGCTATTTCGCCGGGACTAGGTACGACAATGAGCAGTTCTTC. It yields the protein CASSYFAGTRYDNEQFF.

The J gene is TRBJ1-1, the V gene TRBV7-9; tentatively, D is TRBD1 (5 bases). V was pared by 6 bases and J by 2 bases, with 13 bases between. This CDR3 is 14 amino acids long. CDR1 and CDR2 (germline): SEHNR, FQNEAQ (reference sequence). The CDR3: CASSSQGSNTEAFF. The CDR3 nucleotides read TGTGCCAGCAGTTCTCAGGGCAGTAACACTGAAGCTTTCTTT.

J is TRBJ2-2 and V is TRBV11-3, with TRBD2 as a possible D gene (7 bases). CDR1 is SGHNT, CDR2 YENEEA, per germline. Deletions cut 1 base from V and 7 bases from J, with 13 bases between. This CDR3 region has 15 residues. The CDR3 coding sequence is TGTGCCAGCAGCTTAGTTGGCGGGGGCGGCGGGGAGCTGTTTTTT. This sequence encodes CASSLVGGGGGELFF.

The V gene is TRBV5-6, the J gene TRBJ2-1, with 9 bases that match TRBD2. CDR3 length equals 16 residues. J lost 8 bases, V lost 4 bases, and 13 bases had no gene match. The germline V gene has CDR1 SGHDT and CDR2 YYEEEE. The CDR3 here is CASSQGAGLAGYEQFF. The CDR3 DNA reads as TGTGCCAGCAGCCAGGGCGCGGGACTAGCCGGCTATGAGCAGTTCTTC.

V is TRBV30 and J is TRBJ1-2; 7 bases agree with TRBD1. Trimming at V came to 3 bases and at J to 3 bases, leaving 4 bases not matched to a gene. CDR3 length: 13 amino acids. Looked up from germline, CDR1 is GTSNPN and CDR2 is SVGIG (reference sequence). The CDR3 DNA is TGTGCCTGGAGGCAGGGGGAATACTATGGCTACACCTTC. Translating it yields CAWRQGEYYGYTF.

The chain employs TRBV9 and TRBJ2-1; 7 nucleotides align to TRBD1. The CDR3 is 17 amino acids. V shed 0 bases, J shed 7 bases, and the junction held 13 bases outside the gene matches. Germline values: CDR1 SGDLS, CDR2 YYNGEE. CDR3 region: CASSVAPYPGGGNEQFF. The CDR3 DNA sequence: TGTGCCAGCAGCGTAGCACCCTACCCAGGGGGTGGGAATGAGCAGTTCTTC.

The rearrangement links TRBV25-1 to TRBJ2-1; TRBD2 matches at 9 bases. The CDR3 totals 15 residues. V was clipped by 6 bases and J by 1 base; unmatched bases: 4. CDR1 MGHDK and CDR2 SYGVNS come from the germline V gene. The CDR3 spells CASRTSGFSYNEQFF. The CDR3 region has the DNA TGTGCCAGCAGAACTAGCGGGTTTTCCTACAATGAGCAGTTCTTC.

This sequence joins TRBV14 and TRBJ1-1; TRBD1 matches 11 bases. Germline V gene sequence: CDR1 SGHDN, CDR2 FVKESK. The CDR3 has 16 residues. V lost 4 bases to trimming and J lost 6 bases; unmatched junction nucleotides: 10. The CDR3 DNA is TGTGCCAGCAGCCCGAAGGGGACAGGGGGTTACGCTGAAGCTTTCTTT. Translating gives CASSPKGTGGYAEAFF.

The gene calls are TRBV6-2 or TRBV6-3 and TRBJ2-1, with a tentative D call TRBD1 (6 bases). Germline CDR1 MNHEY, CDR2 SVGEGT. The germline V and J ends were trimmed by 0 bases and 10 bases, with 16 bases remaining between them. The CDR3 is made up of 15 amino acids. The CDR3 loop reads CASSYSRQGLGEQFF. In DNA, the CDR3 is TGTGCCAGCAGTTACTCGAGGCAGGGGTTAGGCGAGCAGTTCTTC.

This chain uses TRBV5-1 with TRBJ1-1; the match to TRBD1 covers 8 bases. Trimming at V came to 4 bases and at J to 1 base, leaving 6 bases not matched to a gene. The CDR3 length is 15 residues. Per the germline V gene, CDR1 is SGHRS and CDR2 is YFSETQ. Written as DNA, the CDR3 is TGCGCCAGCAGCCCACTAGGGACAGGGAACACTGAAGCTTTCTTT. Protein product: CASSPLGTGNTEAFF.

The genes are TRBV29-1 and TRBJ2-7; 8 bases line up with TRBD1. The ends lost 4 bases at V and 3 bases at J; junction bases unmatched: 5. This CDR3 has 13 residues. Germline V gives CDR1 SQVTM, CDR2 ANQGSEA. The CDR3 coding sequence is TGCAGCGTTGCGCCCAGGGGGCTCTACGAGCAGTACTTC. Its translation: CSVAPRGLYEQYF.

This clone was counted a single time. This rearrangement joins TRBV6-1 to TRBJ2-5; TRBD1 matches at 7 bases. This CDR3 region has 17 residues. Per germline, CDR1 MNHNS and CDR2 SASEGT. With 3 bases clipped from V and 7 bases from J, the junction kept 17 bases outside the gene matches. This CDR3 is CASSDQPGQRAAVTQYF. CDR3 sequence (DNA): TGTGCCAGCAGTGACCAACCGGGACAGAGGGCCGCGGTGACCCAGTACTTC.

This chain links TRBV7-6 with TRBJ2-3, with no clear D. V shed 1 base and J shed 2 bases, with 10 bases lying between them. The V gene's germline CDR1 is SGHVS and CDR2 FNYEAQ. The CDR3 consists of 15 residues. The CDR3 spells CASSLVVENTDTQYF. CDR3 nucleotides: TGTGCCAGCAGCTTAGTAGTAGAGAACACAGATACGCAGTATTTT.

The chain recombines TRBV5-1 with TRBJ2-1; 8 bases map to TRBD2. The junction had 11 bases not matched to a gene; V was cut back by 4 bases and J by 8 bases. CDR1 and CDR2 from the germline V gene are SGHRS and YFSETQ. The CDR3 totals 15 residues. The CDR3 reads CASSEAGERFYEQFF. The CDR3 nucleotides read TGCGCCAGCAGCGAAGCGGGAGAGAGATTTTATGAGCAGTTCTTC.

The V call is TRBV19, the J call TRBJ1-6, with D possibly matching TRBD1 (5 bases). V lost 5 bases and J 8 bases, leaving 16 bases between the germline ends. The length of the CDR3 is 15 residues. Germline CDR1 and CDR2: LNHDA and SQIVND (reference sequence). CDR3 sequence (DNA): TGTGCCAGTAGTGAAACCGGGACTATCGATTCACCCCTCCACTTT. Translated: CASSETGTIDSPLHF.

This chain links TRBV5-1 with TRBJ2-7, with TRBD2 matching 9 bases. The CDR3 consists of 14 residues. The ends lost 5 bases at V and 0 bases at J; junction bases unmatched: 3. CDR1 and CDR2 (germline): SGHRS, YFSETQ. Here the CDR3 DNA reads TGCGCCAGCAGGACTAGCGGAAGCTCCTACGAGCAGTACTTC. Translation gives CASRTSGSSYEQYF.

This clone was seen once. The rearrangement uses TRBV5-1 and TRBJ2-5, with TRBD2 matching over 7 bases. Germline loops: CDR1 SGHRS, CDR2 YFSETQ. This CDR3 spans 14 amino acids. J was trimmed by 2 bases and V by 4 bases; bases with no gene match: 5. CDR3 region: CASSRSGPQETQYF. In DNA, the CDR3 is TGCGCCAGCAGCCGTAGCGGGCCTCAAGAGACCCAGTACTTC. The complete variable domain, with remaining parts taken from reference TRBV5-1 and TRBJ2-5, reads KAGVTQTPRYLIKTRGQQVTLSCSPISGHRSVSWYQQTPGQGLQFLFEYFSETQRNKGNFPGRFSGRQFSNSRSEMNVSTLELGDSALYLCASSRSGPQETQYFGPGTRLLVL.